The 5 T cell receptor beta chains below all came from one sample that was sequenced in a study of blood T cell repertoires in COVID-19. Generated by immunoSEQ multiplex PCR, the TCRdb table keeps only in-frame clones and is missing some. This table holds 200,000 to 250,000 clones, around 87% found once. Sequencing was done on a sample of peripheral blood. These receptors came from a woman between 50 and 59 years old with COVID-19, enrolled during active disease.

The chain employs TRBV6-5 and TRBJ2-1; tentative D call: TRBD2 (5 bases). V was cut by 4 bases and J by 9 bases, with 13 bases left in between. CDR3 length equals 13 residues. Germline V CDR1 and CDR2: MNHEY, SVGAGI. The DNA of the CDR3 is TGTGCCAGCAGTTTAGCTCCTGCGGGTGAGCAGTTCTTC. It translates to CASSLAPAGEQFF.

CDR3 DNA sequence: TGTGCCAGTAGTATGGGAGGATACTATGGCTACACCTTC. Protein product: CASSMGGYYGYTF. The chain joins TRBV19 to TRBJ1-2; D is unresolved. Germline V gene data show CDR1 as LNHDA and CDR2 as SQIVND (reference sequence). CDR3 length: 13 amino acids. V lost 3 bases to trimming and J lost 3 bases, with 8 bases between them.

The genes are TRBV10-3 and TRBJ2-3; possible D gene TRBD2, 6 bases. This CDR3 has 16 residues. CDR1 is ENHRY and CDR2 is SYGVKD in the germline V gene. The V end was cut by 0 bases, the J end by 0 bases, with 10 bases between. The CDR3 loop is CAISESIAESTDTQYF. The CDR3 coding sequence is TGTGCCATCAGTGAGTCTATAGCGGAGAGCACAGATACGCAGTATTTT.

This CDR3 is CASSSGQALGSLHF. The CDR3 DNA follows: TGTGCCAGCAGTTCAGGACAGGCCCTGGGGTCCCTCCACTTT. The chain links TRBV27 to TRBJ1-6; 7 nucleotides match TRBD1. Trimming removed 4 bases from V and 14 bases from J; junction bases left unmatched: 11. The CDR3 runs to 14 residues. The germline gives CDR1 MNHEY, CDR2 SMNVEV (reference sequence).

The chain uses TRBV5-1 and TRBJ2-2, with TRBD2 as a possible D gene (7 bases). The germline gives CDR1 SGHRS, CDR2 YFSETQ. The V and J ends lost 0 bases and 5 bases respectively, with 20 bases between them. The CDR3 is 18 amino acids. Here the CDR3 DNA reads TGCGCCAGCAGCTTGGCGCCTCCCGGGGGGCCGGGGACCGGGGAGCTGTTTTTT. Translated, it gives CASSLAPPGGPGTGELFF.